The 4 T cell receptor beta chains presented below share a single source sample, sequenced in a study of T-cell memory formation after mild COVID-19. TCRdb reprocessed the 5' RACE reads with MiXCR, giving one entry per CDR3 protein. The table has 90,000 to 120,000 distinct CDR3 sequences, over 8.5% seen once. Source material: PBMCs or a T cell subset sorted from them (not recorded which). These receptors came from a man younger than 30 who had mild COVID-19 (a few samples of this study predate the infection). Cell type and time point are not known.

This clonotype was detected a few times. The chain employs TRBV6-2 or TRBV6-3 and TRBJ2-1; 7 bases match TRBD2. V shed 8 bases and J 3 bases; nucleotides not matched to a gene: 10. This CDR3 region has 15 residues. Germline V gene sequence: CDR1 MNHEY, CDR2 SVGEGT. The CDR3 protein is CASARSGGGYNEQFF. DNA for the CDR3: TGTGCCAGCGCTCGAAGTGGCGGGGGCTACAATGAGCAGTTCTTC.

This clonotype was counted between two and nine times. The CDR3 nucleotides read TGTGCCAGCAGTGAATACCCCGGGACAGGGGATGCAGATACGCAGTATTTT. Translation gives CASSEYPGTGDADTQYF. The rearrangement joins TRBV6-4 to TRBJ2-3; 10 positions match TRBD1. The junction had 10 bases not matched to a gene; V was cut back by 3 bases and J by 4 bases. The CDR3 totals 17 residues. The V gene's germline CDR1 is MRHNA and CDR2 SNTAGT.

In this sample, this clonotype turned up a few times. The chain has TRBV7-2 and TRBJ2-7; TRBD2 aligns across 8 bases. V dropped 2 bases and J dropped 3; count of bases not matched to a gene: 6. The germline V gene encodes CDR1 SGHTA and CDR2 FQGNSA. This CDR3 has 15 amino acids. The CDR3 here is CASSLIAGSVYEQYF. For the CDR3, the DNA is TGTGCCAGCAGCTTAATAGCGGGGTCGGTCTACGAGCAGTACTTC.

The V and J genes are TRBV18 and TRBJ2-2; possible D gene TRBD1, 6 bases. The CDR3 is made up of 18 amino acids. Germline values: CDR1 KGHSH, CDR2 LQKENI. Trimming shortened V by 1 base and J by 1 base, and 16 bases separated the two germline ends. CDR3 bases: TGTGCCAGCTCACCACTTCCAACCGAGACAGGGAACACCGGGGAGCTGTTTTTT. It yields the protein CASSPLPTETGNTGELFF.